These 24 T cell receptor beta chains were all obtained from the same sample, sequenced in a study of vaccination and CD4 T cells after COVID-19. These receptors' targets are unknown. Treatment described: 10-day PBMC culture with coronavirus spike peptide pools or control peptides (ViraFEST assay). Cultured CD4+ T-cell DNA underwent Oncomine TCR Beta short-read sequencing. Each CDR3 protein is one row after TCRdb ran MiXCR on the PCR reads. The table lists some 21,000 distinct CDR3 sequences, roughly two fifths of them singletons. This specimen was CD4+ T cells from blood, cultured in vitro, taken before SARS-CoV-2 vaccination. The receptors stem from a human donor who had recovered from COVID-19.

This clonotype was seen only a few times. CDR3 nucleotides: TGTGCCAGCAGCCTGACTAGCGGGGGGGAAGAGACCCAGTACTTC. This codes for CASSLTSGGEETQYF. The genes are TRBV7-8 and TRBJ2-5; 14 bases map to TRBD2. Trimming took 5 bases from V and 3 from J; bases not matched to a gene: 2. CDR3 length: 15 residues. In germline, CDR1 is SGHVS, CDR2 FQNEAQ.

Only a few counts were recorded for this clonotype. The chain has TRBV6-2 or TRBV6-3 and TRBJ1-1, with a weak D call TRBD1 (6 bases). Germline CDR1 is MNHEY and CDR2 is SVGEGT. V was cut by 4 bases and J by 5 bases, with 20 bases left in between. The CDR3 has 16 residues. As DNA, the CDR3 is TGTGCCAGCAGTTTCTCCACAACAGGGAGGGATACTGAAGCTTTCTTT. Residues: CASSFSTTGRDTEAFF.

This clonotype was observed a handful of times. J is TRBJ1-1 and V is TRBV10-2; D gene unclear. Germline values: CDR1 WSHSY, CDR2 SAAADI. The CDR3 totals 12 residues. Trimming stripped 3 bases from V and 8 bases from J, with 10 bases between. DNA of the CDR3: TGCGCCAGCAGTGAAGCCGGGAGCGAAGCTTTCTTT. Its protein product is CASSEAGSEAFF.

This rearrangement joins TRBV6-1 to TRBJ2-3; D may be TRBD1 (5 bases). Deletions cut 7 bases from V and 0 bases from J, with 14 bases between. CDR3 length: 15 residues. The germline V gene has CDR1 MNHNS and CDR2 SASEGT. The CDR3 loop is CASIMDTPSTDTQYF. Here the CDR3 DNA reads TGTGCCAGCATTATGGACACCCCTAGCACAGATACGCAGTATTTT.

The chain recombines TRBV7-6 with TRBJ2-5; 13 bases match TRBD2. CDR1 SGHVS and CDR2 FNYEAQ come from the germline V gene. The CDR3 runs to 16 residues. Germline trimming cut 4 bases from V and 3 bases from J; bases unmatched to any gene: 5. The CDR3 loop reads CASSSYGTSGEETQYF. The CDR3 DNA reads as TGTGCCAGCAGCTCCTATGGGACTAGCGGGGAAGAGACCCAGTACTTC.

The V call is TRBV27, the J call TRBJ2-5; 14 bases map to TRBD2. This CDR3 region has 17 residues. The junction had 5 bases not matched to a gene; V was cut back by 0 bases and J by 5 bases. CDR1 is MNHEY and CDR2 is SMNVEV in the germline V gene (reference sequence). The CDR3 loop is CASSLSRGLAGGETQYF. Written as DNA, the CDR3 is TGTGCCAGCAGTTTATCGAGAGGACTAGCGGGGGGTGAGACCCAGTACTTC.

This clonotype was seen more than once but under ten times. CDR3 nucleotides: TGTGCCAGCAGTTACTCGAAAGCTGGGACAGGGGACCACTATGGCTACACCTTC. Translating it yields CASSYSKAGTGDHYGYTF. This chain uses TRBV6-5 with TRBJ1-2; 10 bases line up with TRBD1. The V segment lost 0 bases and the J segment 3 bases; nucleotides outside the gene matches: 10. The CDR3 sequence is 18 residues long. CDR1 is MNHEY and CDR2 is SVGAGI in the germline V gene.

The chain has TRBV11-3 and TRBJ1-6; D is ambiguous. Trimming stripped 3 bases from V and 5 bases from J, with 2 bases between. Germline V CDR1 and CDR2: SGHNT, YENEEA. CDR3 length equals 12 residues. CDR3 sequence reads: CASSLDNSPLHF. CDR3 coding DNA: TGTGCCAGCAGCTTGGATAATTCACCCCTCCACTTT.

This chain uses TRBV27 with TRBJ1-1; D is uncertain. CDR3 size: 14 residues. Looked up from germline, CDR1 is MNHEY and CDR2 is SMNVEV (reference sequence). The ends were cut back, 4 bases at V and 1 base at J, with 10 bases in the middle. The chain's CDR3 is CASSSGIGNTEAFF. The CDR3 DNA follows: TGTGCCAGCAGTTCCGGGATCGGGAACACTGAAGCTTTCTTT.

This clonotype was counted only a few times. The chain couples TRBV19 to TRBJ1-5; D remains ambiguous. With 3 bases removed from V and 1 base from J, the gap between germline ends came to 16 bases. This CDR3 spans 17 amino acids. CDR1 LNHDA and CDR2 SQIVND come from the germline V gene (reference sequence). Here the CDR3 reads CASSILPPSVSNQPQHF. CDR3 sequence (DNA): TGTGCCAGTAGTATTTTACCCCCGAGTGTAAGCAATCAGCCCCAGCATTTT. The full variable domain, its missing parts supplied by reference TRBV19 and TRBJ1-5, is DGGITQSPKYLFRKEGQNVTLSCEQNLNHDAMYWYRQDPGQGLRLIYYSQIVNDFQKGDIAEGYSVSREKKESFPLTVTSAQKNPTAFYLCASSILPPSVSNQPQHFGDGTRLSIL.

This sequence joins TRBV7-8 and TRBJ2-3; D gene ambiguous. Germline CDR1 is SGHVS and CDR2 is FQNEAQ. The CDR3 length is 12 residues. Trimming removed 1 base at V and 8 bases at J, with 7 bases between. The CDR3 loop is CASSLETATQYF. In DNA form, the CDR3 reads TGTGCCAGCAGCTTAGAGACTGCTACGCAGTATTTT.

V and J are TRBV14 and TRBJ1-5; D is undetermined. The CDR3 length is 13 residues. Looked up from germline, CDR1 is SGHDN and CDR2 is FVKESK. V was cut by 2 bases and J by 5 bases, with 7 bases left in between. The DNA of the CDR3 is TGTGCCAGCAGCCAAAGTCATGATCAGCCCCAGCATTTT. This translates into CASSQSHDQPQHF.

J is TRBJ1-5 and V is TRBV6-2 or TRBV6-3; tentatively, D is TRBD1 (6 bases). The CDR3 sequence is 14 residues long. Germline V gene lookup returns CDR1 MNHEY and CDR2 SVGEGT. Deletions cut 2 bases from V and 6 bases from J, with 11 bases between. CDR3 nucleotides: TGTGCCAGCAGTTACGCATTACAGGGTCAGCCCCAGCATTTT. Translating gives CASSYALQGQPQHF.

There are a few counts of this clonotype. The rearrangement links TRBV12-3 or TRBV12-4 to TRBJ1-5, with D perhaps matching TRBD1 (6 bases). Trimming removed 6 bases at V and 5 bases at J, with 17 bases between. The CDR3 is 15 residues long. The CDR3 protein is CASRGAGVGYQPQHF. CDR3 coding DNA: TGTGCCAGCAGGGGGGCGGGCGTTGGTTATCAGCCCCAGCATTTT.

This clonotype was counted between two and nine times. The V and J genes are TRBV19 and TRBJ1-2; D unresolved. V gave up 7 bases and J gave up 11 bases, with 23 bases separating them. This CDR3 contains 14 residues. Germline loops: CDR1 LNHDA, CDR2 SQIVND (reference sequence). The CDR3 DNA reads as TGTGCCAGTACTCTAGGCGCCCCACCTATGGGATACACCTTC. Translation gives CASTLGAPPMGYTF.

V usage is TRBV5-4 and J usage is TRBJ2-7, with TRBD1 as a possible D gene (6 bases). CDR3 length: 14 amino acids. Trimming left V 3 bases short and J 2 bases short, with 12 bases between. Germline values: CDR1 SGHNT, CDR2 YYREEE (reference sequence). For the CDR3, the DNA is TGTGCCAGCAGCTCCAACAGGGTTCCCTACGAGCAGTACTTC. Protein sequence: CASSSNRVPYEQYF.

In its sample, this clonotype was seen once. V and J are TRBV12-3 or TRBV12-4 and TRBJ2-6; 10 nucleotides line up with TRBD1. The CDR3 contains 18 residues. The V segment lost 6 bases and the J segment 0 bases; nucleotides outside the gene matches: 8. The CDR3 loop reads CASRRTGTGDSGANVLTF. CDR3 coding DNA: TGTGCCAGCAGAAGGACCGGGACAGGGGACTCTGGGGCCAACGTCCTGACTTTC.

The chain has TRBV10-3 and TRBJ1-2, with D maybe TRBD1 (6 bases). With 10 bases removed from V and 3 bases from J, the gap between germline ends came to 15 bases. CDR3 length equals 13 residues. In germline, CDR1 is ENHRY, CDR2 SYGVKD. Here the CDR3 reads CATAGVMDYGYTF. The CDR3 coding sequence is TGTGCCACCGCAGGGGTGATGGACTATGGCTACACCTTC.

The chain combines TRBV12-5 with TRBJ2-3; D gene unclear. Germline V CDR1 and CDR2: LGHNT, FRNRAP. This CDR3 spans 15 amino acids. V lost 1 base to trimming and J lost 1 base, with 9 bases between them. CDR3 nucleotide sequence: TGTGCTAGTGGTTTGGCCCAGGTGGGCACAGATACGCAGTATTTT. Its translation is CASGLAQVGTDTQYF.

This clonotype has only a few counts. The chain couples TRBV6-5 to TRBJ1-2; 10 nucleotides match TRBD1. The V and J ends lost 0 bases and 7 bases, in that order; junction bases with no gene match: 8. CDR1 and CDR2 from the germline V gene are MNHEY and SVGAGI. The CDR3 extends over 16 amino acids. In DNA form, the CDR3 reads TGTGCCAGCAGTTACTCCTCCCTCGACAGGGGGCCTGGCTACACCTTC. It yields the protein CASSYSSLDRGPGYTF.

This chain connects TRBV2 to TRBJ2-5; a weak D match, TRBD2 (7 bases). Germline CDR1 and CDR2: SNHLY and FYNNEI. Trimming shortened V by 7 bases and J by 4 bases, and 16 bases separated the two germline ends. The CDR3 covers 14 residues. The CDR3 spells CASKLGGATETQYF. The CDR3, as DNA: TGTGCCAGCAAATTGGGGGGGGCCACAGAGACCCAGTACTTC.

The CDR3 region has the DNA TGTGCCAGTAGTCCTTTCCCCCGGGAACAGCCCCAGCATTTT. This encodes CASSPFPREQPQHF. The V and J genes are TRBV19 and TRBJ1-5, with unresolved D. V gave up 5 bases and J gave up 7 bases, with 15 bases separating them. CDR3 length: 14 amino acids. Germline V gives CDR1 LNHDA, CDR2 SQIVND (reference sequence). Full variable domain (missing parts from reference TRBV19 and TRBJ1-5): DGGITQSPKYLFRKEGQNVTLSCEQNLNHDAMYWYRQDPGQGLRLIYYSQIVNDFQKGDIAEGYSVSREKKESFPLTVTSAQKNPTAFYLCASSPFPREQPQHFGDGTRLSIL.

The sample holds a few counts of this clonotype. The chain is built from TRBV6-1 and TRBJ1-2; unclear D gene. Germline loops: CDR1 MNHNS, CDR2 SASEGT. Trimming removed 8 bases at V and 4 bases at J, with 14 bases between. The CDR3 spans 13 residues. The CDR3 nucleotides read TGTGCCAGCCGACCGGTCGTCGGCTATGGCTACACCTTC. The encoded protein is CASRPVVGYGYTF.

The rearrangement joins TRBV7-9 to TRBJ1-4, with D tentatively TRBD1 (5 bases). Between the trimmed V and J ends, which lost 3 bases and 4 bases, there was a span of 9 bases. CDR1 SEHNR and CDR2 FQNEAQ come from the germline V gene (reference sequence). The CDR3 length is 14 residues. DNA for the CDR3: TGTGCCAGCAGCTTTGCGGGGGATAATGAAAAACTGTTTTTT. Its translation is CASSFAGDNEKLFF.